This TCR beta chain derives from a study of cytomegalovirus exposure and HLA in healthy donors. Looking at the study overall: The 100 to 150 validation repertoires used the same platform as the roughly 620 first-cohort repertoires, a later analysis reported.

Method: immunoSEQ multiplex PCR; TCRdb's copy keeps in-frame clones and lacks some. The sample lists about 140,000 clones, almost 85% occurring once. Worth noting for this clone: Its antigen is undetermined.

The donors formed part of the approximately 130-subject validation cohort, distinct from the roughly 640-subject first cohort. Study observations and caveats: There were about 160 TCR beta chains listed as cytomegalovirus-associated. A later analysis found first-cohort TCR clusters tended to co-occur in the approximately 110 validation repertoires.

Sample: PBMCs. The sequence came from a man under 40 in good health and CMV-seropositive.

The CDR3 DNA sequence: TGTGCCTGGATTAACCGGGACAGGGGACGCACAGATACGCAGTATTTT. It codes for CAWINRDRGRTDTQYF. The J gene is TRBJ2-3, the V gene TRBV30, with 10 bases matching TRBD1. V lost 4 bases and J lost 1; bases outside the gene matches: 8. The CDR3 has 16 residues. Germline lookup yields CDR1 GTSNPN and CDR2 SVGIG (reference sequence).